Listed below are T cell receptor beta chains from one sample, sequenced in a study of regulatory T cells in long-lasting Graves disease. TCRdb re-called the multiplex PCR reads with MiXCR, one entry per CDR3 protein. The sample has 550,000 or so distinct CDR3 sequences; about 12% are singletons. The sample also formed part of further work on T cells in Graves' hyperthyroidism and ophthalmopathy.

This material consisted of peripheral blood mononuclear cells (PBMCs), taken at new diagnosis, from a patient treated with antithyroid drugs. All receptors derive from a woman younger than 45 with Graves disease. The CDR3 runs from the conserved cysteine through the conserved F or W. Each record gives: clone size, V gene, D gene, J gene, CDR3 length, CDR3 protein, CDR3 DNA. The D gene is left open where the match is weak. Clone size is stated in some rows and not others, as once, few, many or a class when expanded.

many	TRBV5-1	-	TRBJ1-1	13	CASRAGMNTEAFF	TGTGCCAGCCGGGCCGGGATGAACACTGAAGCTTTCTTT
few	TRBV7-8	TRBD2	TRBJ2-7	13	CASSYGGAYEQYF	TGTGCCAGCAGCTACGGGGGGGCTTACGAGCAGTACTTC
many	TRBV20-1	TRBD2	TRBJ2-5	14	CSAKSGGPYETQYF	TGCAGTGCTAAATCGGGAGGGCCTTATGAGACCCAGTACTTC
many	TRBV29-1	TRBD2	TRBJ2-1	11	CSVVLAGEAFF	TGCAGCGTTGTTCTAGCGGGAGAGGCGTTCTTC
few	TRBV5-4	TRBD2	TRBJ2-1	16	CASSPDWDYSYNEQFF	TGTGCCAGCAGCCCTGATTGGGACTACTCCTACAATGAGCAGTTCTTC
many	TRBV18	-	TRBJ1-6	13	CASSPNYNSPLHF	TGTGCCAGCTCACCGAATTATAATTCACCCCTCCACTTT
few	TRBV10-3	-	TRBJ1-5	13	CAISEYSNQPQHF	TGTGCCATCAGTGAGTATAGCAATCAGCCCCAGCATTTT
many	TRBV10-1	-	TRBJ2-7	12	CASSGSTYEQYF	TGCGCCAGCAGTGGGTCAACCTACGAGCAGTACTTC
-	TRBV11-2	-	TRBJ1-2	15	CASSLRESANYGYTF	TGTGCCAGCAGCTTAAGGGAATCGGCTAACTATGGCTACACCTTC
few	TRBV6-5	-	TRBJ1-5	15	CASSYSGWVNQPQHF	TGTGCCAGCAGTTACTCGGGTTGGGTAAATCAGCCCCAGCATTTT
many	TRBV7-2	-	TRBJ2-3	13	CASSLLWSDTQYF	TGTGCCAGCAGCTTACTCTGGTCAGATACGCAGTATTTT
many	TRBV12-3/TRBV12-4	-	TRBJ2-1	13	CASSLASGGAQFF	TGTGCCAGCAGTTTAGCGTCTGGGGGGGCGCAGTTCTTC
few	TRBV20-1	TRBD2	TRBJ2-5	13	CSARRAGRETQYF	TGCAGTGCTAGGCGAGCGGGAAGAGAGACCCAGTACTTC
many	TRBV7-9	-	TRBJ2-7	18	CASSLAAGSFGSSYEQYF	TGTGCCAGCAGCTTAGCCGCAGGTTCCTTCGGTAGCTCCTACGAGCAGTACTTC
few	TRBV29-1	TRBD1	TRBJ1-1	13	CSAVSGTGFKAFF	TGCAGCGCCGTTAGTGGGACAGGGTTTAAGGCTTTCTTT
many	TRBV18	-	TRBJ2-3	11	CASSPDRTQYF	TGTGCCAGCTCACCGGACCGGACGCAGTATTTT
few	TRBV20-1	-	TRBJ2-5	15	CSAREQRINKETQYF	TGCAGTGCTAGAGAACAGAGAATTAATAAAGAGACCCAGTACTTC
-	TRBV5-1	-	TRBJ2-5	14	CASSLEQEGETQYF	TGCGCCAGCAGCTTGGAGCAGGAGGGGGAGACCCAGTACTTC
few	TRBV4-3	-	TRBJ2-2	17	CASSQDRLPGEAGELFF	TGCGCCAGCAGCCAAGATCGATTGCCCGGGGAAGCCGGGGAGCTGTTTTTT
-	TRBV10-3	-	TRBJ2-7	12	CAISPSIYEQYF	TGTGCCATCAGTCCATCGATTTACGAGCAGTACTTC
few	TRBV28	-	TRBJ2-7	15	CASSRTDTIKYEQYF	TGTGCCAGCAGTCGGACAGATACAATAAAGTACGAGCAGTACTTC
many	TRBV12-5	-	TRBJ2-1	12	CASGYSGNEQFF	TGTGCTAGTGGTTATTCAGGAAATGAGCAGTTCTTC
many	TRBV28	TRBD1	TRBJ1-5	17	CASSFTGAGYSNQPQHF	TGTGCCAGCAGTTTTACAGGGGCCGGGTATAGCAATCAGCCCCAGCATTTT
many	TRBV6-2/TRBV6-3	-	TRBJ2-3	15	CASSEADGFTDTQYF	TGTGCCAGCAGTGAAGCGGACGGCTTCACAGATACGCAGTATTTT
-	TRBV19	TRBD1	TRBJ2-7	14	CATRRDRGSYEQYF	TGTGCCACGCGCCGGGACAGGGGGTCCTACGAGCAGTACTTC
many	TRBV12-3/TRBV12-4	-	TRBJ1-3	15	CASSLLGGSGNTIYF	TGTGCCAGCAGTTTACTTGGGGGCTCCGGAAACACCATATATTTT
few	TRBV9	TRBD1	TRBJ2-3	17	CASSHTLGQGGTDTQYF	TGTGCCAGCAGCCACACCCTGGGACAGGGAGGCACAGATACGCAGTATTTT
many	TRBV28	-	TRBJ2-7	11	CASSNNYEQYF	TGTGCCAGCAGTAATAACTACGAGCAGTACTTC
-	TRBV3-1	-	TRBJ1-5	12	CASSQLGQPQHF	TGTGCCAGCAGCCAATTAGGACAGCCCCAGCATTTT
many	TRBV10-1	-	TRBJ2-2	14	CASRSGPNTGELFF	TGTGCCAGCAGGTCGGGACCCAACACCGGGGAGCTGTTTTTT
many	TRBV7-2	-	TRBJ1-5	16	CASRDTRRDSNQPQHF	TGTGCCAGCAGGGACACTAGACGGGATAGCAATCAGCCCCAGCATTTT
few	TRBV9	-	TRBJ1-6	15	CASSVGSGINSPLHF	TGTGCCAGCAGCGTGGGGTCAGGGATTAATTCACCCCTCCACTTT